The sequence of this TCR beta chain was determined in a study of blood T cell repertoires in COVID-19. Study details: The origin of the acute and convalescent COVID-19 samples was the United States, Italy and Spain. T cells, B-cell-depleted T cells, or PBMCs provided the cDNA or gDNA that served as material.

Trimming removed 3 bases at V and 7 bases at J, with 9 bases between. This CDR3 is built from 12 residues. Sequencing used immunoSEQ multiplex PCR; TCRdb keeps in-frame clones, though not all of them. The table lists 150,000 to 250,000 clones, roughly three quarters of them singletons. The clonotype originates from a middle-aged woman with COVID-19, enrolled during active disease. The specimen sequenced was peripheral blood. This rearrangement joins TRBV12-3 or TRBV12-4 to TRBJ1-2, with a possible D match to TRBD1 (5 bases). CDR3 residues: CASSFYRGGYTF. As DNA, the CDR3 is TGTGCCAGCAGTTTTTATAGGGGTGGCTACACCTTC.